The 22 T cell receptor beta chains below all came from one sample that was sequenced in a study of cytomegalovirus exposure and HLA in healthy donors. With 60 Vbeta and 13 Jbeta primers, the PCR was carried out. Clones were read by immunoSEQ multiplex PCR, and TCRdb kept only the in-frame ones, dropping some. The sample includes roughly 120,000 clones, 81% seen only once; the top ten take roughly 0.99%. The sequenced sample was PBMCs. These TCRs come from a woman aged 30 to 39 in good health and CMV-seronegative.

CDR3 loop: CASSFDRVGEKLFF. The CDR3 DNA reads TGCGCCAGCAGCTTTGACAGGGTAGGGGAAAAACTGTTTTTT. This chain links TRBV5-1 with TRBJ1-4; 7 bases fit TRBD1. Losses at the gene ends were 2 bases for V and 8 bases for J; bases not matched to a gene: 6. Germline lookup yields CDR1 SGHRS and CDR2 YFSETQ. This CDR3 comprises 14 residues.

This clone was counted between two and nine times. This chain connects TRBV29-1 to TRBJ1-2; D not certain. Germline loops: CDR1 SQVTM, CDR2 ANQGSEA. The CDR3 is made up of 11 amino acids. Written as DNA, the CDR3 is TGCAGTACGGTATCTAACTATGGCTACACCTTC. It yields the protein CSTVSNYGYTF.

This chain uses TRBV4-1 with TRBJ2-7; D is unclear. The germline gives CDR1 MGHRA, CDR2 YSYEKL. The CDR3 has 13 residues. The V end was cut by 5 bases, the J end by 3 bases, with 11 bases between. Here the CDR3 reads CASSIQERYEQYF. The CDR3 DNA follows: TGCGCCAGCAGCATACAAGAGCGCTACGAGCAGTACTTC.

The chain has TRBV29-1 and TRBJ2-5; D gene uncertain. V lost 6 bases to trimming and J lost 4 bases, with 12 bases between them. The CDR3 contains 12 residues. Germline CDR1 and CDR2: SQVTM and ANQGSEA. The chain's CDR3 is CSVRIPGETQYF. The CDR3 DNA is TGCAGCGTGCGGATTCCGGGAGAGACCCAGTACTTC.

The DNA for the CDR3 is TGTGCCAGCAGACGGGATCTCACATCGGCCCAGCATTTT. Translated: CASRRDLTSAQHF. The rearrangement links TRBV2 to TRBJ1-5; unclear D gene. The V gene lost 6 bases and the J gene lost 11 bases, with 17 bases spanning the gap. The CDR3 contains 13 residues. CDR1 is SNHLY, CDR2 FYNNEI, per germline.

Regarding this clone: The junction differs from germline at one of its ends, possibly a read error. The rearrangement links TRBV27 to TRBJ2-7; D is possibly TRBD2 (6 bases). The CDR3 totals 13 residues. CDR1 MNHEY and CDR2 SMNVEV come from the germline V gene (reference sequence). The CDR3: CASSLNFSGNRLF. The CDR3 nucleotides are TGTGCCAGCAGTTTGAATTTTAGCGGCAACCGGCTATTC.

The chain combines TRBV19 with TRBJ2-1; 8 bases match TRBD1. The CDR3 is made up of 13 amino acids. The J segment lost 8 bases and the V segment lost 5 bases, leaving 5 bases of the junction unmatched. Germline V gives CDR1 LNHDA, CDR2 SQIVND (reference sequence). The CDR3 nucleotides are TGTGCCAGTAGTGTGGACAGGGCAGATGAGCAGTTCTTC. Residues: CASSVDRADEQFF.

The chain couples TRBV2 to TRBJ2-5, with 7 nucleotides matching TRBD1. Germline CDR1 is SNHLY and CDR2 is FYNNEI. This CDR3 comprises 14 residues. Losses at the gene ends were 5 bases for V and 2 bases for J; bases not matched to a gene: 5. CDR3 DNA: TGTGCCAGCAGTACCTGGGACAGTCAAGAGACCCAGTACTTC. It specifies CASSTWDSQETQYF.

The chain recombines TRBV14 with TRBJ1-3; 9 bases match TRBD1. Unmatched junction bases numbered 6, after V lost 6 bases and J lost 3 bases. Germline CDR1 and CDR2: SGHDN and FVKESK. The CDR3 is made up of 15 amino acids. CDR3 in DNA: TGTGCCAGCAGATCGGACAGGGGAGGTGGAAACACCATATATTTT. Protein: CASRSDRGGGNTIYF.

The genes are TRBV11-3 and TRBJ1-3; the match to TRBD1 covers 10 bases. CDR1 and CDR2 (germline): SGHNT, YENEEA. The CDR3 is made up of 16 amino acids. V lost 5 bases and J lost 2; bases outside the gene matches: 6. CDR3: CASSTRQGAAGNTIYF. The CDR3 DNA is TGTGCCAGCAGCACCAGACAGGGGGCGGCTGGAAACACCATATATTTT.

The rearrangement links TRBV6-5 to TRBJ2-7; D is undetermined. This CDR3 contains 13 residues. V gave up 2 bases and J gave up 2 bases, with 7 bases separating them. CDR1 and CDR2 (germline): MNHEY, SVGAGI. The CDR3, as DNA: TGTGCCAGCAGTTACGGCTCCACCTACGAGCAGTACTTC. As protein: CASSYGSTYEQYF.

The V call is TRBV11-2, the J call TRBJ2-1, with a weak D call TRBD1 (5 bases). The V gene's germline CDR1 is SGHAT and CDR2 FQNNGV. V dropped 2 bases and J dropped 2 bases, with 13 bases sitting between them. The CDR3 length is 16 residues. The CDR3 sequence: CASSLSPGHTYNEQFF. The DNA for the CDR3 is TGTGCCAGCAGCTTATCCCCCGGACATACCTACAATGAGCAGTTCTTC.

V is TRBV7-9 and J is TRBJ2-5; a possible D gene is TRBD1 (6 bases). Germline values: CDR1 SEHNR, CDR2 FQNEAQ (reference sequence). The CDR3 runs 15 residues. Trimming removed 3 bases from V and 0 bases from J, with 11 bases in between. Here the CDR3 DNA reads TGTGCCAGCAGCTTTGGCAGGGGAAACCAAGAGACCCAGTACTTC. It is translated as CASSFGRGNQETQYF.

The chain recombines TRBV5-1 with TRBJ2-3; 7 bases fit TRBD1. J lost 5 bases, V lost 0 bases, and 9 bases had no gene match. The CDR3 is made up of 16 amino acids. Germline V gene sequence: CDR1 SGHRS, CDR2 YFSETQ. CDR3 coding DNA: TGCGCCAGCAGCTTGGCCGATTTCCAGGGGGTAGATACGCAGTATTTT. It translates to CASSLADFQGVDTQYF.

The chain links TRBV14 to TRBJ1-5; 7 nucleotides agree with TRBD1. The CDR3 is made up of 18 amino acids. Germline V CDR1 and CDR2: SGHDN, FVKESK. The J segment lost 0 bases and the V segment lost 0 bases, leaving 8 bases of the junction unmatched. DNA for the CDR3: TGTGCCAGCAGCCAAGACAGGGGGTTTACCTATAGCAATCAGCCCCAGCATTTT. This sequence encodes CASSQDRGFTYSNQPQHF.

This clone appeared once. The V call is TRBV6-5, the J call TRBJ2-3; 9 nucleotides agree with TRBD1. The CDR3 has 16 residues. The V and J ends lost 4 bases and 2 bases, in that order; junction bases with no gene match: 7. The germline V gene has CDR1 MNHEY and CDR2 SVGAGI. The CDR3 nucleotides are TGTGCCAGCAGTTCCCCGGGACAGGGAACCACAGATACGCAGTATTTT. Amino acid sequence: CASSSPGQGTTDTQYF.

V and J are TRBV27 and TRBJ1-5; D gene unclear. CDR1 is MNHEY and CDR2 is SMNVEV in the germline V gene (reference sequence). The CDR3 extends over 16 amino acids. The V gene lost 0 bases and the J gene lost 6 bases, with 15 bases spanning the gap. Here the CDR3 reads CASSLSFSKGAQPQHF. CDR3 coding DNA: TGTGCCAGCAGTTTATCGTTTTCCAAAGGAGCTCAGCCCCAGCATTTT.

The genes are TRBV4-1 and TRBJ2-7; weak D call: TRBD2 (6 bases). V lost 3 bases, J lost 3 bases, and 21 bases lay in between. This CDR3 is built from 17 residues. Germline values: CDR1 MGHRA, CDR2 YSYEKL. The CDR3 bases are TGCGCCAGCAGCCAGACATCCGGGACTCTCTTTCTCTACGAGCAGTACTTC. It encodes CASSQTSGTLFLYEQYF.

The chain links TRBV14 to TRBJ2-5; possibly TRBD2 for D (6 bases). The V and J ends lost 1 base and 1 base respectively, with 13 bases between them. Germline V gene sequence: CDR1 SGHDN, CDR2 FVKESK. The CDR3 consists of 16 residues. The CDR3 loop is CASSQGPGLTQETQYF. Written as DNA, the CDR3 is TGTGCCAGCAGCCAAGGGCCGGGACTCACCCAAGAGACCCAGTACTTC.

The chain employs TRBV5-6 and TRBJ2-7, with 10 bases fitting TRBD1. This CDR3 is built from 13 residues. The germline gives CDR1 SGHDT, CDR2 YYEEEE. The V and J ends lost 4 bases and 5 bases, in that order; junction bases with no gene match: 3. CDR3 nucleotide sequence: TGTGCCAGCAGCCCGACAGGGGGCCACGAGCAGTACTTC. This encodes CASSPTGGHEQYF.

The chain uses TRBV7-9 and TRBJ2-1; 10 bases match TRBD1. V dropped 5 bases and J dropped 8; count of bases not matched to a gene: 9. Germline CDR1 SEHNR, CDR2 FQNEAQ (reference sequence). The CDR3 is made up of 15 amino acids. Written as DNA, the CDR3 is TGTGCCAGCAGCCACGCGACAGGGGGCAAACATGAGCAGTTCTTC. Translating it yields CASSHATGGKHEQFF.

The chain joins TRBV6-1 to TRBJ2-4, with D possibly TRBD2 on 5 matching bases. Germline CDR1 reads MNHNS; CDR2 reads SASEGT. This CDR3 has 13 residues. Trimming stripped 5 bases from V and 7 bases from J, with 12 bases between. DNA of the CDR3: TGTGCCAGCAGTACGGAGGTGCGCAACATTCAGTACTTC. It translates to CASSTEVRNIQYF.